This is a list of T cell receptor beta chains from one sample in a study of blood T cell repertoires in COVID-19. TCRdb keeps only in-frame clones here, not all; method: immunoSEQ multiplex PCR. This sample has some 270,000 clones, with 85% found just once. Specimen: PBMCs or T cells enriched from blood (not recorded which). Source of these receptors: a woman aged 45-59 years with acute COVID-19. Both conserved end residues are part of each CDR3.

j_call cdr3_length v_call cdr3_aa
TRBJ2-1 12 TRBV29-1 CSVPVADNEQFF
TRBJ1-3 18 TRBV7-2 CASSPTPGAGGSGNTIYF
TRBJ1-1 14 TRBV3-1/TRBV3-2 CASSSGWMNTEAFF
TRBJ1-1 12 TRBV2 CASRQGTTEAFF
TRBJ2-1 15 TRBV19 CASSIPTGAYNEQFF
TRBJ1-2 15 TRBV5-1 CASSPRTGSNYGYTF
TRBJ1-5 14 TRBV28 CASSLKQKVRPQHF
TRBJ1-3 15 TRBV14 CASSQLGLAGNTIYF
TRBJ1-1 14 TRBV2 CASSAGFAAIEAFF
TRBJ1-1 15 TRBV2 CASSEGYRGNTEAFF
TRBJ2-7 14 TRBV9 CASSVGGQRYEQYF
TRBJ1-2 12 TRBV30 CAWSVQGFGYTF
TRBJ1-2 16 TRBV4-3 CASSQGGRQAVYGYTF
TRBJ2-7 14 TRBV7-2 CASKIAGLPYEQYF
TRBJ1-2 12 TRBV3-1/TRBV3-2 CASSRGGSGYTF
TRBJ2-5 14 TRBV5-1 CASSHNRAGETQYF
TRBJ1-2 18 TRBV5-1 CASSPQSGAARTNYGYTF
TRBJ1-2 12 TRBV3-1/TRBV3-2 CASSGTGVGYTF
TRBJ1-5 14 TRBV6-6 CASSYSAPPGPQHF
TRBJ1-1 14 TRBV10-3 CAISESGGNTEAFF
TRBJ1-5 14 TRBV7-2 CASSLSYSNQPQHF
TRBJ1-4 13 TRBV5-1 CASRMGSNEKLFF
TRBJ1-6 13 TRBV3-1/TRBV3-2 CASSPTGYSPLHF
TRBJ1-3 15 TRBV4-3 CASSQVSGIGNTIYF
TRBJ1-2 15 TRBV9 CASSGKSEGSYGYTF
TRBJ1-1 14 TRBV15 CATSRDPRDTEAFF
TRBJ2-7 16 TRBV5-1 CASSLEPPGSSYEQYF
TRBJ2-1 15 TRBV9 CASSMADSSYNEQFF
TRBJ1-1 14 TRBV19 CASAGWGLTTEAFF
TRBJ1-3 16 TRBV4-3 CASSQDQGGLGNTIYF
TRBJ2-1 15 TRBV11-2 CASSSTSGISDEQFF
TRBJ1-4 15 TRBV11-2 CASSPRDRVGEKLFF
TRBJ1-1 14 TRBV7-2 CASRRGDVSNEAFF
TRBJ1-1 16 TRBV6-2/TRBV6-3 CASSPSRGYPGTEAFF
TRBJ2-1 14 TRBV29-1 CSVEVWDTYNEQFF
TRBJ2-3 14 TRBV7-2 CASSLGLDADTQYF
TRBJ1-1 14 TRBV11-3 CASSERDRGTEAFF
TRBJ1-1 13 TRBV7-9 CASSLGTGAEAFF
TRBJ2-1 15 TRBV5-1 CASSQPGLADSTQFF
TRBJ1-5 19 TRBV27 CASSNNPGQGPYSNQPQHF